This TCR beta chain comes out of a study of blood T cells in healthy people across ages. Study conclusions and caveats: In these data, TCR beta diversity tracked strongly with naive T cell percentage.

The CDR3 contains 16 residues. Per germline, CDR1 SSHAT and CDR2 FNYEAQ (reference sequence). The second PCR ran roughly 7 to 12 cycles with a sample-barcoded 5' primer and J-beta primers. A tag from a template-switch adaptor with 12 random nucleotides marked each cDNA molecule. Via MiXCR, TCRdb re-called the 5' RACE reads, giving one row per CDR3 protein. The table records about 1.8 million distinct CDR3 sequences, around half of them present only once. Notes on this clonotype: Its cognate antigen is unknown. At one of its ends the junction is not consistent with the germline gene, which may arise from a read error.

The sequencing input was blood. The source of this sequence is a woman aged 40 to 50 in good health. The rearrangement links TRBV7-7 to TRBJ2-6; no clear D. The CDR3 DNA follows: TGTGCTAGCAGCCCGACGCCCCTCTCTGGGGCCAACGTCCTGACTTTC. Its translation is CASSPTPLSGANVLTF.